The sequence of this TCR beta chain was determined in a study of T cell responses to AZD1222 COVID-19 vaccine. Sequencing was performed with immunoSEQ multiplex PCR; in TCRdb, only in-frame clones are kept and a portion is missing. Among about 69,000 clones, roughly 80% were seen once, and the ten largest hold approximately 25%. CDR1 is SEHNR, CDR2 FQNEAQ, per germline (reference sequence). CDR3 length: 18 residues. The V gene lost 5 bases and the J gene lost 2 bases, with 24 bases spanning the gap. This clone has just one count. The target antigen is unknown. Overall study results and limits: White British donors predominated, females outnumbered males, and clonal diversity was possibly underestimated. Baseline serology detected seropositivity in only five or six AZD1222 recipients. CD4 TCRs linked to vaccination spanned spike, dominating at 160-218 and 743-854.

The sample in question was peripheral blood, obtained 28 days after the second AZD1222 dose. This TCR came from an adult who received the AZD1222 COVID-19 vaccine. V and J are TRBV7-9 and TRBJ1-2, with a weak D call TRBD1 (6 bases). The CDR3 nucleotides are TGTGCCAGCAGCGGACCCACCTCGAGGGGGGAAGTAAACTATGGCTACACCTTC. This translates into CASSGPTSRGEVNYGYTF.